Below are 13 T cell receptor beta chains sequenced from a single sample in a study of T cells in Graves' hyperthyroidism and ophthalmopathy. TCR beta CDR3 sequences were amplified from RNA transcripts. When the TCR CDR3 underwent first-round RT-PCR, the HTBI primer set was used. Each CDR3 protein gets one entry after TCRdb re-called the multiplex PCR reads with MiXCR. Seen here are a few hundred thousand distinct CDR3 sequences, around 15% observed once, and the top ten hold approximately 35%. Sequenced input: blood. These receptors were obtained from a woman in her thirties or forties with Graves' ophthalmopathy.

This clonotype has a count of ten or more. The chain links TRBV7-8 to TRBJ1-2; D uncertain. Trimming cost V 5 bases and J 2 bases, with 12 bases left between them. In germline, CDR1 is SGHVS, CDR2 FQNEAQ. The CDR3 runs to 14 residues. The CDR3 bases are TGTGCCAGCAGCGGAGCCGGGGTCAACTATGGCTACACCTTC. Amino acids: CASSGAGVNYGYTF.

This clonotype was counted at least ten times. The V and J genes are TRBV12-3 or TRBV12-4 and TRBJ2-5; no clear D gene. The ends were cut back, 6 bases at V and 5 bases at J, with 10 bases in the middle. The CDR3 has 12 residues. The CDR3 nucleotides are TGTGCCAGCAGCTCAGACGCGGAGACCCAGTACTTC. It is translated as CASSSDAETQYF.

This chain links TRBV14 with TRBJ2-1; 7 nucleotides match TRBD1. Germline V gives CDR1 SGHDN, CDR2 FVKESK. The CDR3 sequence is 17 residues long. Trimming removed 0 bases from V and 9 bases from J; junction bases left unmatched: 14. Written as DNA, the CDR3 is TGTGCCAGCAGCCAAGATCAAGACAGGGTATTCCCCTCTGAGCAGTTCTTC. Amino acid sequence: CASSQDQDRVFPSEQFF. Variable domain in full (rest from reference TRBV14 and TRBJ2-1): EAGVTQFPSHSVIEKGQTVTLRCDPISGHDNLYWYRRVMGKEIKFLLHFVKESKQDESGMPNNRFLAERTGGTYSTLKVQPAELEDSGVYFCASSQDQDRVFPSEQFFGPGTRLTVL.

The gene calls are TRBV7-2 and TRBJ2-7; D ambiguous. Germline loops: CDR1 SGHTA, CDR2 FQGNSA. The V end lost 4 bases, the J end lost 5 bases, and 9 bases lay between the germline ends. This CDR3 is built from 12 residues. Written as DNA, the CDR3 is TGTGCCAGCAGCTCGTACGGCGACGAGCAGTACTTC. It encodes CASSSYGDEQYF.

At least ten counts were recorded for this clonotype. The chain joins TRBV27 to TRBJ2-3, with 9 nucleotides matching TRBD2. The CDR3 has 17 residues. V shed 5 bases, J shed 3 bases, and the junction held 12 bases outside the gene matches. Germline CDR1 is MNHEY and CDR2 is SMNVEV (reference sequence). The CDR3 is CASSLGRSGSRTDTQYF. The DNA of the CDR3 is TGTGCCAGCAGTCTGGGCCGTAGCGGGAGTCGGACAGATACGCAGTATTTT.

This clonotype was counted ten times or more. This chain uses TRBV10-3 with TRBJ2-3; no clear D. CDR1 is ENHRY, CDR2 SYGVKD, per germline. The CDR3 contains 12 residues. V was shortened by 4 bases and J by 5 bases, with 7 bases between the two germline ends. The CDR3 nucleotides read TGTGCCATCAGTGCCTTACTAGATACGCAGTATTTT. Residues: CAISALLDTQYF.

This clonotype was picked up many times. The V and J genes are TRBV15 and TRBJ2-1; the match to TRBD2 covers 13 bases. The CDR3 sequence is 15 residues long. Germline CDR1 and CDR2: LNHNV and YYDKDF (reference sequence). V was pared by 4 bases and J by 5 bases, with 2 bases of the junction left unmatched. CDR3 nucleotide sequence: TGTGCCACCAGCAACGGACTAGCGGGGGACAATGAGCAGTTCTTC. Translating it yields CATSNGLAGDNEQFF.

This chain joins TRBV18 and TRBJ1-3; D is perhaps TRBD1 (6 bases). Per germline, CDR1 KGHSH and CDR2 LQKENI. The V gene lost 3 bases and the J gene lost 2 bases, with 14 bases spanning the gap. The CDR3 runs 16 residues. This CDR3 is CASSPTGGGAGNTIYF. CDR3 nucleotide sequence: TGTGCCAGCTCACCGACAGGCGGAGGGGCTGGAAACACCATATATTTT.

This clonotype came up many times. This chain links TRBV2 with TRBJ2-3; 9 bases map to TRBD2. J gave up 4 bases and V 6 bases, and 5 bases lay outside the gene matches. This CDR3 comprises 14 residues. Germline CDR1 reads SNHLY; CDR2 reads FYNNEI. CDR3 loop: CASRGGLAADTQYF. The CDR3 nucleotides read TGTGCCAGCAGGGGGGGACTAGCCGCAGATACGCAGTATTTT.

The CDR3 loop is CASSPPRYNEQFF. CDR3 DNA: TGTGCCAGTAGTCCCCCCAGATACAATGAGCAGTTCTTC. The V gene is TRBV19, the J gene TRBJ2-1; D uncertain. Germline V gene lookup returns CDR1 LNHDA and CDR2 SQIVND (reference sequence). Deletions cut 5 bases from V and 4 bases from J, with 9 bases between. CDR3 length: 13 residues.

The gene calls are TRBV19 and TRBJ2-7, with a tentative D call TRBD2 (6 bases). CDR1 and CDR2 from the germline V gene are LNHDA and SQIVND (reference sequence). V was cut by 6 bases and J by 6 bases, with 15 bases left in between. This CDR3 region has 13 residues. CDR3 sequence (DNA): TGTGCCAGTAGCGAAAGACTAGGGTTCGAGCAGTACTTC. Translating it yields CASSERLGFEQYF.

This clonotype was recorded many times. The CDR3: CASSLVLRGYGYTF. CDR3 nucleotides: TGTGCCAGCAGTTTAGTGTTACGGGGTTATGGCTACACCTTC. The V call is TRBV28, the J call TRBJ1-2; D is ambiguous. The CDR3 sequence is 14 residues long. V was cut by 2 bases and J by 5 bases, with 12 bases left in between. The germline V gene has CDR1 MDHEN and CDR2 SYDVKM.

Comments on this clonotype: Being one base from a much bigger clone, this may be a read error. The chain couples TRBV19 to TRBJ2-5, with TRBD2 matching 7 bases. V dropped 0 bases and J dropped 5; count of bases not matched to a gene: 0. This CDR3 is 13 amino acids long. Per germline, CDR1 LNHDA and CDR2 SQIVND (reference sequence). The CDR3 region is CASSIEGGETQYF. For the CDR3, the DNA is TGTGCCAGTAGTATAGAGGGGGGGGAGACCCAGTACTTC.